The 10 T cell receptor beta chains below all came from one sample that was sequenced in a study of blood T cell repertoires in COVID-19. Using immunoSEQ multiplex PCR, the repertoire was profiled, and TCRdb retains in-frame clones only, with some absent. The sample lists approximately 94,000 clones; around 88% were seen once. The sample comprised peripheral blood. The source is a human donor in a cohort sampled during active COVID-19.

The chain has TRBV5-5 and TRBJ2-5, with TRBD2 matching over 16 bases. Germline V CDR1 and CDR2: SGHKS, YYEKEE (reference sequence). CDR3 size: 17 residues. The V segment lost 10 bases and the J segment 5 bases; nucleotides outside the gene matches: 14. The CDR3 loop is CAGSSAGLAGGLETQYF. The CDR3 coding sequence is TGTGCCGGATCAAGCGCGGGACTAGCGGGAGGGTTGGAGACCCAGTACTTC.

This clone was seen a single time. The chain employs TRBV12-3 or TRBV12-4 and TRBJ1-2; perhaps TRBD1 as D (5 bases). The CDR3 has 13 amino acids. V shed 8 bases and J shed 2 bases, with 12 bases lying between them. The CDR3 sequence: CASQGSGNYGYTF. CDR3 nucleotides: TGTGCCAGCCAAGGATCAGGGAACTATGGCTACACCTTC.

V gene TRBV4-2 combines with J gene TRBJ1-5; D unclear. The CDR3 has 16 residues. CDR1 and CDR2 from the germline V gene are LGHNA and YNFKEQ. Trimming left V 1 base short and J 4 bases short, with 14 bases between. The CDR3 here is CASSQVFGLANQPQHF. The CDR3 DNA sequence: TGTGCCAGCAGCCAAGTGTTCGGGTTAGCAAATCAGCCCCAGCATTTT.

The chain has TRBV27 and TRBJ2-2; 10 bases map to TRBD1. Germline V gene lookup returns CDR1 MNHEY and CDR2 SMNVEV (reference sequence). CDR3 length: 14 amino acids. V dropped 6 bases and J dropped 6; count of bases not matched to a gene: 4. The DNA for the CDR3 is TGTGCCAGCAGGACAGGGGGCGGTGCCGGGGAGCTGTTTTTT. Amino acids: CASRTGGGAGELFF.

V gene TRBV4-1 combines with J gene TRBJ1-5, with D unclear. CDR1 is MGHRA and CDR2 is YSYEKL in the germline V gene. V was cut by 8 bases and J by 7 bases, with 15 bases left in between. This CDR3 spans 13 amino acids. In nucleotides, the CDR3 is TGCGCCAGCGCCCGCAACGGGAGGCAGCCCCAGCATTTT. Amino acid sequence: CASARNGRQPQHF.

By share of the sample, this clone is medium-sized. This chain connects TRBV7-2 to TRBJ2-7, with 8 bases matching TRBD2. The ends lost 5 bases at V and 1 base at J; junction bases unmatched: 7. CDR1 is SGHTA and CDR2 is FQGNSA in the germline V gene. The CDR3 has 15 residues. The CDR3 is CASSQSGSGSYEQYF. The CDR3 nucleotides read TGTGCCAGCAGCCAAAGCGGGAGTGGTTCCTACGAGCAGTACTTC.

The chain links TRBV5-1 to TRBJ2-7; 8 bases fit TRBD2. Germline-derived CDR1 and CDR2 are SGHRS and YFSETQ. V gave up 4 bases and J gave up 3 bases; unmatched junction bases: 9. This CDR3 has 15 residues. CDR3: CASSAREGRLYEQYF. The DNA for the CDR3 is TGCGCCAGCAGCGCCCGGGAGGGGAGGCTCTACGAGCAGTACTTC.

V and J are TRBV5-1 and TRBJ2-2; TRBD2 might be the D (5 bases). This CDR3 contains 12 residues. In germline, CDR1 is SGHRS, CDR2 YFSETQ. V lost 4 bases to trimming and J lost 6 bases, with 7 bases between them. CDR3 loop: CASSISAGELFF. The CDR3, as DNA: TGCGCCAGCAGCATTAGCGCCGGGGAGCTGTTTTTT.

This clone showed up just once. As DNA, the CDR3 is TGCGCCAGCAGCTTAGGGGGTCCCTACGAGCAGTACTTC. Translated, it gives CASSLGGPYEQYF. The chain recombines TRBV5-1 with TRBJ2-7; possibly TRBD1 for D (6 bases). The length of the CDR3 is 13 residues. Germline assignment: CDR1 SGHRS and CDR2 YFSETQ. Trimming shortened V by 2 bases and J by 2 bases, and 8 bases separated the two germline ends.

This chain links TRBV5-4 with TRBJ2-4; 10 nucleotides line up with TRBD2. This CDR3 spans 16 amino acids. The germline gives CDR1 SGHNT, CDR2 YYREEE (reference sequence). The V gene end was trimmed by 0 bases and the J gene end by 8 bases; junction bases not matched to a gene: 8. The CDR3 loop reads CASSLGGSGRRDIQYF. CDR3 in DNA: TGTGCCAGCAGCTTGGGGGGTAGCGGGAGGAGGGACATTCAGTACTTC.